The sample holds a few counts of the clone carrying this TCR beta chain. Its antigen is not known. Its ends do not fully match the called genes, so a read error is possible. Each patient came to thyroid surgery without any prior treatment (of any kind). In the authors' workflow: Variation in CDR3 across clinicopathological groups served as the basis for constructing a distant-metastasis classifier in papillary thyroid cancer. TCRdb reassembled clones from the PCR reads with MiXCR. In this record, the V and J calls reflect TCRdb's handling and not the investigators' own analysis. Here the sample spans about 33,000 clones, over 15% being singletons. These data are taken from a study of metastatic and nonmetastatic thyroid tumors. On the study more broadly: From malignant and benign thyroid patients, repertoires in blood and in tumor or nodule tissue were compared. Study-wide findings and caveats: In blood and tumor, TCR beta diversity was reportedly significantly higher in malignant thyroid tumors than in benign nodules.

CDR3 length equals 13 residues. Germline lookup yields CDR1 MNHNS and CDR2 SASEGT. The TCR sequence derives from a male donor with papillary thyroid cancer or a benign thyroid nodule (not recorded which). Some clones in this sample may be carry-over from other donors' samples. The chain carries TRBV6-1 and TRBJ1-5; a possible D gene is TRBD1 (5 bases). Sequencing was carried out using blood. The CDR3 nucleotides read TGTGCCAGCAGGACAGCCGGGAGTCAGCCCAAGCATTTT. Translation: CASRTAGSQPKHF.